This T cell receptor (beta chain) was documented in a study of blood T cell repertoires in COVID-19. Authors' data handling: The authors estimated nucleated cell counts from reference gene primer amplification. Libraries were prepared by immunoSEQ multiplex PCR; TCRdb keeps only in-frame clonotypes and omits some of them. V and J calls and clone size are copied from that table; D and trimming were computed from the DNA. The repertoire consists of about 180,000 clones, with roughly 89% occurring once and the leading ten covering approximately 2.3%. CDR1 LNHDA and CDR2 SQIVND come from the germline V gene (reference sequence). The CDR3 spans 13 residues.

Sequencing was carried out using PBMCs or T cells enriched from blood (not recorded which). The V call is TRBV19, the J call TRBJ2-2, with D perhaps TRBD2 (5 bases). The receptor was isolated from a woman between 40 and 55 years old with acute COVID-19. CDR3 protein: CAIRGRRAGELFF. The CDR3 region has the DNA TGTGCAATCCGGGGTAGGCGGGCCGGGGAGCTGTTTTTT.